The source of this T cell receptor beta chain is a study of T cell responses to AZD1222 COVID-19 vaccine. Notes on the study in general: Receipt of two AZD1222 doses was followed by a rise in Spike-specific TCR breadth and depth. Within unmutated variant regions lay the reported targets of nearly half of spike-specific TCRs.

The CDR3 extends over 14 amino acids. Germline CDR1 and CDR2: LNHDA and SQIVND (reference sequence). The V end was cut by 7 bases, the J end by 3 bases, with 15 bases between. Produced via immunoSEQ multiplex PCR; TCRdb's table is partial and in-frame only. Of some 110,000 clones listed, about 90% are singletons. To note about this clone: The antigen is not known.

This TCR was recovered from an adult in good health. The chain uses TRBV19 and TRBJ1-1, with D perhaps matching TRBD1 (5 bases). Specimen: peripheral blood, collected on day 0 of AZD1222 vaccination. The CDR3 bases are TGTGCCAGTACCCCCGACAGACGGTACACTGAAGCTTTCTTT. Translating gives CASTPDRRYTEAFF.